This T cell receptor beta chain was retrieved from a study of blood T cell repertoires in COVID-19. This clone was observed a single time. This CDR3 has 14 amino acids. Germline loops: CDR1 DFQATT, CDR2 SNEGSKA (reference sequence). V shed 3 bases, J shed 3 bases, and the junction held 4 bases outside the gene matches. Per the authors' pipeline: Reference gene primer amplification gave nucleated cell count estimates. This table comes from immunoSEQ multiplex PCR, and its TCRdb copy is limited to in-frame clones, with some not included. V and J calls and clone size come straight from that table; D and trimming were deduced from the DNA. Here the sample spans more than 100,000 clones, roughly 84% being singletons.

This sequence was found in a human donor in a cohort sampled during active or convalescent COVID-19. The sequencing sample was made of peripheral blood. The chain links TRBV20-1 to TRBJ2-2; 7 nucleotides agree with TRBD1. The CDR3 DNA reads TGCAGTGCTAGTCCCGGGACAGACACCGGGGAGCTGTTTTTT. Translation: CSASPGTDTGELFF.